The 6 T cell receptor beta chains below were found in one sample sequenced in a study of T cell changes during pregnancy in multiple sclerosis. Some clones are missing from TCRdb's copy, which holds only in-frame ones; the method was immunoSEQ multiplex PCR. The table lists roughly 80,000 clones, around 93% of them singletons. Sample: peripheral blood, taken in the second trimester of pregnancy. The source is a female donor with multiple sclerosis, enrolled in a pregnancy study.

The chain is built from TRBV7-6 and TRBJ2-3; 9 bases match TRBD2. Germline CDR1 SGHVS, CDR2 FNYEAQ. CDR3 size: 15 residues. V gave up 8 bases and J gave up 6 bases; unmatched junction bases: 12. The CDR3 nucleotides are TGTGCCAGCGCCAACGGCGGGGGGGCCTTGGATACGCAGTATTTT. Encoded protein: CASANGGGALDTQYF. The variable domain in full, completed from reference TRBV7-6 and TRBJ2-3, reads GAGVSQSPRYKVTKRGQDVALRCDPISGHVSLYWYRQALGQGPEFLTYFNYEAQQDKSGLPNDRFSAERPEGSISTLTIQRTEQRDSAMYRCASANGGGALDTQYFGPGTRLTVL.

V and J are TRBV5-7 and TRBJ1-1, with D tentatively TRBD1 (6 bases). TRBV5-7 is marked as an open reading frame, function uncertain. The CDR3 runs 14 residues. V was trimmed by 6 bases and J by 6 bases, leaving 18 bases between them. For the CDR3, the DNA is TGTGCCAGCATCTCCCTAGGGGGGGCCGCTGAAGCTTTCTTT. It codes for CASISLGGAAEAFF.

J is TRBJ1-4 and V is TRBV5-8, with D possibly being TRBD1 (6 bases). Trimming took 4 bases from V and 10 from J, leaving 17 bases between them. Per germline, CDR1 SGHTS and CDR2 YDEGEE. The CDR3 sequence is 14 residues long. CDR3 region: CASSAGALGGKLFF. In DNA form, the CDR3 reads TGTGCCAGCAGCGCGGGGGCTTTGGGGGGAAAACTGTTTTTT.

The table lists this clone with a count of one. The CDR3 region is CASSPQGVGEKLFF. CDR3 in DNA: TGTGCCAGCAGCCCACAGGGTGTAGGCGAAAAACTGTTTTTT. This chain connects TRBV2 to TRBJ1-4; TRBD1 might be the D (6 bases). V was clipped by 6 bases and J by 8 bases, with 16 bases between them. The CDR3 is 14 residues long. Germline CDR1 and CDR2: SNHLY and FYNNEI.

This rearrangement joins TRBV18 to TRBJ2-7; 8 bases line up with TRBD1. Germline lookup yields CDR1 KGHSH and CDR2 LQKENI. Trimming removed 2 bases from V and 6 bases from J; junction bases left unmatched: 15. CDR3 length: 17 amino acids. This chain's CDR3 is CASSPFETGARKAEQYF. For the CDR3, the DNA is TGTGCCAGCTCACCATTCGAGACAGGGGCCCGAAAAGCCGAGCAGTACTTC.

The rearrangement links TRBV9 to TRBJ2-2; D unclear. CDR1 and CDR2 (germline): SGDLS, YYNGEE. V was clipped by 10 bases and J by 8 bases, with 15 bases between them. This CDR3 is 12 amino acids long. The CDR3 reads CASRGVVGELFF. CDR3 in DNA: TGTGCCTCGCGTGGAGTGGTGGGGGAGCTGTTTTTT.